This entry describes one T cell receptor beta chain. Its antigen is undetermined. This sample was included in a study of CD8+CD57+ T cells in acquired aplastic anemia. Study as a whole: Average DNA yield from sorted CD4+ and CD8+ cells was approximately 3 ug. Healthy donor CD4+ samples were sequenced to a depth that averaged around 9.9 million reads.

This CDR3 region has 16 residues. CDR1 and CDR2 from the germline V gene are SGHDN and FVKESK. V was pared by 5 bases and J by 3 bases, with 7 bases of the junction left unmatched. Profiles of TCR beta VDJ and CDR3 were generated from a genomic DNA template. TCRdb reprocessed the reads with MiXCR, giving one entry per CDR3 protein. The data show about 130,000 distinct CDR3 sequences, 48% seen once. Overall study findings and caveats: Significant differences in CD8+ Simpson's diversity were not observed between patients and controls. Patients and controls had in common around 29 CD8+ CDR3 sequences.

The receptor was derived from a human donor in good health, serving as a control. The source material was sorted CD4+, CD8+, or CD8+CD57+ T cells (not recorded which) from PBMCs. The chain employs TRBV14 and TRBJ2-7; the match to TRBD2 covers 13 bases. The CDR3 reads CASSFRTSGSHYEQYF. CDR3 coding DNA: TGTGCCAGCAGCTTTAGGACTAGCGGGAGTCACTACGAGCAGTACTTC.